This T cell receptor (beta chain) was identified during a study of shared clonotypes between healthy human individuals. The overall study: Each donor's CD8 memory used one plate, CD8 naive two, each CD4 subset three.

This clone was recorded many times. What it binds is unknown. Study-level points and caveats: Collection of samples was limited to blood; tissue repertoires likely differ.

The CDR3 totals 13 residues. Germline values: CDR1 SSHAT, CDR2 FNYEAQ (reference sequence). Per the original data handling: Filtering differed for immunoSEQ, which gave only junction sequences without quality scores. TCRdb's table, derived via immunoSEQ multiplex PCR, lists solely in-frame clones and lacks some. The D gene and trimming were derived from the DNA, and the V and J assignments and clone size from that table. Of about 1 million clones in the sample, about 75% were seen once. This rearrangement joins TRBV7-7 to TRBJ2-2, with 7 bases aligning to TRBD1. Sequenced: memory CD4+ T cells sorted from blood. Subset reported: CD45RA-negative fraction. The source is a man between 18 and 35 years old in good health. CDR3 nucleotides: TGTGCTAGCGCGAGGACAGGCACCGGGGAGCTGTTTTTT. Its translation is CASARTGTGELFF.